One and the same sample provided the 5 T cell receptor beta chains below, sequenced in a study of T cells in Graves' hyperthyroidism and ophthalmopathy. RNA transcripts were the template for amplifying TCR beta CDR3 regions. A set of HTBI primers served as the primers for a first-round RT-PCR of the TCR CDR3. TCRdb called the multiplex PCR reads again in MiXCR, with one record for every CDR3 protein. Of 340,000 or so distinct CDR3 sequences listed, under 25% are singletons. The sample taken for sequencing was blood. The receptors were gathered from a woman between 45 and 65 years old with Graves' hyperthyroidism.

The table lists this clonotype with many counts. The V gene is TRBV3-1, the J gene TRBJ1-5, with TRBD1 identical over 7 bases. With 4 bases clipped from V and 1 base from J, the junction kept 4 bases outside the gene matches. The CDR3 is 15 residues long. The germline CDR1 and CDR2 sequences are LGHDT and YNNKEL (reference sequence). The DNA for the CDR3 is TGTGCCAGCAGCCGAACAGGGGTCAGCAATCAGCCCCAGCATTTT. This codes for CASSRTGVSNQPQHF.

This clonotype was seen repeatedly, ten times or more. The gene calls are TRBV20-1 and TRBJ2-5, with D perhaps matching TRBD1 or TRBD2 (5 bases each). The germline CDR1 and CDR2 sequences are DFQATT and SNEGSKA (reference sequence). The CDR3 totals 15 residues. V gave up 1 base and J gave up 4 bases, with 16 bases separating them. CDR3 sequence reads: CSARAPSGTGETQYF. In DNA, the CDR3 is TGCAGTGCTAGAGCCCCGTCCGGGACGGGAGAGACCCAGTACTTC.

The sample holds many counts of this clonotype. CDR3 residues: CASSVSPYNEQFF. DNA for the CDR3: TGTGCCAGCAGCGTCAGCCCGTACAATGAGCAGTTCTTC. This chain uses TRBV2 with TRBJ2-1; D gene unclear. Germline lookup yields CDR1 SNHLY and CDR2 FYNNEI. Trimming took 6 bases from V and 4 from J, leaving 10 bases between them. The CDR3 has 13 amino acids. The full variable domain, with the rest looked up from reference TRBV2 and TRBJ2-1, is EPEVTQTPSHQVTQMGQEVILRCVPISNHLYFYWYRQILGQKVEFLVSFYNNEISEKSEIFDDQFSVERPDGSNFTLKIRSTKLEDSAMYFCASSVSPYNEQFFGPGTRLTVL.

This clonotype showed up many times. CDR3 sequence reads: CASSERGTGQGANVLTF. CDR3 bases: TGTGCCAGCAGTGAAAGGGGGACAGGGCAAGGGGCCAACGTCCTGACTTTC. This sequence joins TRBV2 and TRBJ2-6; 9 bases are shared with TRBD1. The CDR3 length is 17 residues. The germline gives CDR1 SNHLY, CDR2 FYNNEI. With V trimmed by 2 bases and J by 4 bases, 6 bases remained unmatched.

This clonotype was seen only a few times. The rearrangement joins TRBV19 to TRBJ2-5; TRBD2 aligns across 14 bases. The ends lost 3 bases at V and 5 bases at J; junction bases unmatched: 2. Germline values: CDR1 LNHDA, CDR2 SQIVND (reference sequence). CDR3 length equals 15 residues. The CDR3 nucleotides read TGTGCCAGTAGTATCGGGACTAGCGGGAGCGAGACCCAGTACTTC. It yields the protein CASSIGTSGSETQYF. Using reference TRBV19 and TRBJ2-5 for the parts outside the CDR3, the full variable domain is DGGITQSPKYLFRKEGQNVTLSCEQNLNHDAMYWYRQDPGQGLRLIYYSQIVNDFQKGDIAEGYSVSREKKESFPLTVTSAQKNPTAFYLCASSIGTSGSETQYFGPGTRLLVL.